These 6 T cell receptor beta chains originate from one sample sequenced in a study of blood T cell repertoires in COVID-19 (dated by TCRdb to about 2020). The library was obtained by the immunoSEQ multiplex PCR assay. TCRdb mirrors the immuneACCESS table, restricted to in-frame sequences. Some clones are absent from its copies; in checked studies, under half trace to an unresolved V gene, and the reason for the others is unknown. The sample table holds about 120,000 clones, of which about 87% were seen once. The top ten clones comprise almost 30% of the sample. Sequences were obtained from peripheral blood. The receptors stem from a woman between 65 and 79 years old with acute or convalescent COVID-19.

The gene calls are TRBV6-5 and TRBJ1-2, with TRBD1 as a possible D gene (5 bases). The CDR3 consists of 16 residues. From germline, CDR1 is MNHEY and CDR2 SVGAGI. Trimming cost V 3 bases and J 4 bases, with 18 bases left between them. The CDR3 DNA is TGTGCCAGCAGTTATTCCGGGACTTCTGTCCTCTATGGCTACACCTTC. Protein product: CASSYSGTSVLYGYTF.

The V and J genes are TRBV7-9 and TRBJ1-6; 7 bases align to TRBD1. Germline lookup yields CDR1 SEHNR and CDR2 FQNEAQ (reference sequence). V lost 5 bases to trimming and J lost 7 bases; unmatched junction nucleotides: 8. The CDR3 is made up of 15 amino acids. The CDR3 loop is CASSRPGQTNSPLHF. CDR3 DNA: TGTGCCAGCAGCAGGCCGGGACAGACGAATTCACCCCTCCACTTT. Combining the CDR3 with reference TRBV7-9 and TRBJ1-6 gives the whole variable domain DTGVSQNPRHKITKRGQNVTFRCDPISEHNRLYWYRQTLGQGPEFLTYFQNEAQLEKSRLLSDRFSAERPKGSFSTLEIQRTEQGDSAMYLCASSRPGQTNSPLHFGNGTRLTVT.

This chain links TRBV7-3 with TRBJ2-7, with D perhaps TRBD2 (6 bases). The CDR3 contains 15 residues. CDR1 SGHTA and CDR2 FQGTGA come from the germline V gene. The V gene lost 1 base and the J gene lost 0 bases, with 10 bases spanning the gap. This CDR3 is CASSLNGGFSYEQYF. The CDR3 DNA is TGTGCCAGCAGCTTAAATGGGGGGTTCTCCTACGAGCAGTACTTC.

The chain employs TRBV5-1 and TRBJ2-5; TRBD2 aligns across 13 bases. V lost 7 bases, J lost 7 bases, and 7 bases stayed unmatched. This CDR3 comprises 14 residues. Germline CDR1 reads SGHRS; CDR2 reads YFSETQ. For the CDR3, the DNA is TGCGCCAGCTGGGGGACTAGCGGGGCGCGGACCCAGTACTTC. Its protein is CASWGTSGARTQYF.

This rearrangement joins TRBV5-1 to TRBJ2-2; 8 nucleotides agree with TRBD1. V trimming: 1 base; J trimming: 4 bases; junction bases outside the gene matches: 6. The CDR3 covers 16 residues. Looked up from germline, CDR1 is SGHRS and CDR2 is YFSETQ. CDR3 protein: CASSLQGQGATGELFF. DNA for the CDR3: TGCGCCAGCAGCTTGCAGGGCCAGGGGGCCACCGGGGAGCTGTTTTTT.

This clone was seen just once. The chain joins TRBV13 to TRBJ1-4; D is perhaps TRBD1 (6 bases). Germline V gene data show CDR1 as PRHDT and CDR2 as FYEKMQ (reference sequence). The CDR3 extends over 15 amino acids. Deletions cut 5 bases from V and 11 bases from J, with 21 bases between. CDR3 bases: TGTGCCAGCAGCCCAAGTCAGGGGTCGGGCGTTAAACTGTTTTTT. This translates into CASSPSQGSGVKLFF. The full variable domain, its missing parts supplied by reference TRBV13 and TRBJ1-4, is AAGVIQSPRHLIKEKRETATLKCYPIPRHDTVYWYQQGPGQDPQFLISFYEKMQSDKGSIPDRFSAQQFSDYHSELNMSSLELGDSALYFCASSPSQGSGVKLFFGSGTQLSVL.